This T cell receptor beta chain was identified during a study of blood T cell repertoires in COVID-19. For the study at large: Material from acute and convalescent COVID-19 was sourced from the United States, Italy and Spain. The cDNA or gDNA used as material had been derived from T cells, B-cell-depleted T cells, or PBMCs.

J gave up 2 bases and V 4 bases, and 4 bases lay outside the gene matches. Germline V gene sequence: CDR1 SGHRS, CDR2 YFSETQ. The CDR3 has 15 amino acids. As handled by the study authors: How many nucleated cells were present was estimated from reference gene primer amplification. Libraries were prepared by immunoSEQ multiplex PCR; TCRdb keeps only in-frame clonotypes and omits some of them. V, J and clone size reflect that table, while D and trimming were determined from the DNA. The profile shows 60,000 to 75,000 clones, about nine tenths of them singletons. This chain joins TRBV5-1 and TRBJ1-3; TRBD1 agrees at 9 bases. The receptor comes from a woman aged 60-75 years with acute or convalescent COVID-19. The sequencing input was peripheral blood. This CDR3 is CASSKGQGAGNTIYF. CDR3 in DNA: TGCGCCAGCAGCAAGGGACAGGGTGCTGGAAACACCATATATTTT.